This TCR beta chain originates from a study of identical twins. This clonotype was observed a handful of times. MiXCR, run by TCRdb on the 5' RACE reads, gives a single entry per CDR3 protein. The profile shows 460,000 or so distinct CDR3 sequences, approximately 15% of them singletons. In addition, the sample was reused for a study of yellow fever vaccine responses in identical twins.

The TCR sequence derives from a woman under 30 in good health. Material for sequencing was CD4+ T cells sorted from blood.

DNA for the CDR3: TGCGCCAGCTATGCGGGAGTGGGAGATACGCAGTATTTT. This codes for CASYAGVGDTQYF. The genes are TRBV5-1 and TRBJ2-3; TRBD2 matches 7 bases. Per the germline V gene, CDR1 is SGHRS and CDR2 is YFSETQ. The CDR3 runs to 13 residues. Trimming cost V 7 bases and J 5 bases; bases outside gene matches: 7.